The sequence of this TCR beta chain was determined in a study of OX40 agonist ivuxolimab in advanced cancers. About the study: The diagnoses of dose-escalation patients were hepatocellular carcinoma, melanoma, renal cell or head and neck cancer. Study observations and caveats: Mean expanded clone counts were higher in CD8+ than CD4+ T cells. The expanded peripheral T cells' antigen specificity was not determined. Nonresponders included some who also had low normalized T-cell clonal expansion.

The V end was cut by 2 bases, the J end by 2 bases, with 8 bases between. Germline V gives CDR1 SGHTA, CDR2 FQGNSA. This CDR3 comprises 14 residues. For this clone: The antigen remains unidentified.

Clones were sequenced by immunoSEQ multiplex PCR, and TCRdb holds only the in-frame ones, with some missing. The sample contains more than 95,000 clones, 85% to 90% of which appear only once. This sequence originates from an adult with an advanced solid tumor such as melanoma, head and neck, liver or kidney cancer. V gene TRBV7-2 combines with J gene TRBJ2-3, with no clear D. Here the sequenced sample was CD4+ or CD8+ T cells sorted from blood, taken in a trial of the OX40 agonist ivuxolimab. The CDR3 nucleotides are TGTGCCAGCAGCTTAAGGCCTGACACAGATACGCAGTATTTT. Amino acids: CASSLRPDTDTQYF. The whole variable domain, remainder taken from reference TRBV7-2 and TRBJ2-3, is GAGVSQSPSNKVTEKGKDVELRCDPISGHTALYWYRQSLGQGLEFLIYFQGNSAPDKSGLPSDRFSAERTGGSVSTLTIQRTQQEDSAVYLCASSLRPDTDTQYFGPGTRLTVL.